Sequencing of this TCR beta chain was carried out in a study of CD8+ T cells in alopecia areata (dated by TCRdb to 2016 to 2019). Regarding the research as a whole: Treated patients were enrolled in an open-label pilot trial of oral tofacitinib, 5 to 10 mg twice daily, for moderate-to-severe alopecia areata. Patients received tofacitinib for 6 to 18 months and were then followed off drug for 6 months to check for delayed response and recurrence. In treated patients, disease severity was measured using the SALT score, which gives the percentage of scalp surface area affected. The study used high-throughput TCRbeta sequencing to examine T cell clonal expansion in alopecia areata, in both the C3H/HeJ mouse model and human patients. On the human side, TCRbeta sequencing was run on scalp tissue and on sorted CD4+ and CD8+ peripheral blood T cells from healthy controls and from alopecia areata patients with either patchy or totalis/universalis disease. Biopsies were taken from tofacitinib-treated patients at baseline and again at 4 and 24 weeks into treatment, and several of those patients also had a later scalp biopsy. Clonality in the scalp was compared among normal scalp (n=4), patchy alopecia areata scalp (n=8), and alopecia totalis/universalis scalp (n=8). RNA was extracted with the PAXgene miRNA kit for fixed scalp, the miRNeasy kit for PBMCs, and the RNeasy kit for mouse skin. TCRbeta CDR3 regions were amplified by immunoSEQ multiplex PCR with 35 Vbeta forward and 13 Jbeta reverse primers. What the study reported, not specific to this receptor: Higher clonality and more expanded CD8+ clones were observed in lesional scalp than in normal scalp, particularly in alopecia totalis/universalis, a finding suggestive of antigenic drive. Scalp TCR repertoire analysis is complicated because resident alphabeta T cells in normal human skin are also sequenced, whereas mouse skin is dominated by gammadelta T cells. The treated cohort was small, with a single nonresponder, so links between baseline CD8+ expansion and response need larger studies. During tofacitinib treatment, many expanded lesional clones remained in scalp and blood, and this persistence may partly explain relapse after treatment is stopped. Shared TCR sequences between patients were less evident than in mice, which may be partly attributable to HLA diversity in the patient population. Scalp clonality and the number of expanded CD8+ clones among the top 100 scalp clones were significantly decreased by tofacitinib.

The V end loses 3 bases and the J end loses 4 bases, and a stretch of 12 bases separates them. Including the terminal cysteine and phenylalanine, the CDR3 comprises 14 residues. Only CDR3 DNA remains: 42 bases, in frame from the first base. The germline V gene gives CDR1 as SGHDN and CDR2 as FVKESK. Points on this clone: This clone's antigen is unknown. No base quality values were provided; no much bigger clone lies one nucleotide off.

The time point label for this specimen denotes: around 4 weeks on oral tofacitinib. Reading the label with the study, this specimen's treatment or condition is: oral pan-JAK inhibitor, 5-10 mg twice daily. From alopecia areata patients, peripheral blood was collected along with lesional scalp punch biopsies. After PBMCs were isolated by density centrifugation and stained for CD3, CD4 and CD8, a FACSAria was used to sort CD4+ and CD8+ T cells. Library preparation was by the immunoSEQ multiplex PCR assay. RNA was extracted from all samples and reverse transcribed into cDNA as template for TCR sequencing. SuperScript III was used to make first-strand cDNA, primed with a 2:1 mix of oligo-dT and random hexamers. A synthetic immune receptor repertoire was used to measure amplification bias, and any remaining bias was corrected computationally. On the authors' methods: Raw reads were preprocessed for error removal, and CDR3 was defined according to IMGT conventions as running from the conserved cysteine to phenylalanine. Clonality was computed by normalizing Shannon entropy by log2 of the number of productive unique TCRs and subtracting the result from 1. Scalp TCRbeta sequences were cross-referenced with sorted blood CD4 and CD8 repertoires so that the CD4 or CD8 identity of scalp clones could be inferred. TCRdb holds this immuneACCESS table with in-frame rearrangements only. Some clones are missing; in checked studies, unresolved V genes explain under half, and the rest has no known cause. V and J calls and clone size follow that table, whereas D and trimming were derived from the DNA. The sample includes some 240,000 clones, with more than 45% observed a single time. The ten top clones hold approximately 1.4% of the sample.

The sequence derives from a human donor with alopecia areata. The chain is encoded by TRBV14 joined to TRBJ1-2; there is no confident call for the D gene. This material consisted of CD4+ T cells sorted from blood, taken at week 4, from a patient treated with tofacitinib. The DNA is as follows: TGTGCCAGCAGCCATGGGTACCCTATCTATGGCTACACCTTC. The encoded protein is CASSHGYPIYGYTF.